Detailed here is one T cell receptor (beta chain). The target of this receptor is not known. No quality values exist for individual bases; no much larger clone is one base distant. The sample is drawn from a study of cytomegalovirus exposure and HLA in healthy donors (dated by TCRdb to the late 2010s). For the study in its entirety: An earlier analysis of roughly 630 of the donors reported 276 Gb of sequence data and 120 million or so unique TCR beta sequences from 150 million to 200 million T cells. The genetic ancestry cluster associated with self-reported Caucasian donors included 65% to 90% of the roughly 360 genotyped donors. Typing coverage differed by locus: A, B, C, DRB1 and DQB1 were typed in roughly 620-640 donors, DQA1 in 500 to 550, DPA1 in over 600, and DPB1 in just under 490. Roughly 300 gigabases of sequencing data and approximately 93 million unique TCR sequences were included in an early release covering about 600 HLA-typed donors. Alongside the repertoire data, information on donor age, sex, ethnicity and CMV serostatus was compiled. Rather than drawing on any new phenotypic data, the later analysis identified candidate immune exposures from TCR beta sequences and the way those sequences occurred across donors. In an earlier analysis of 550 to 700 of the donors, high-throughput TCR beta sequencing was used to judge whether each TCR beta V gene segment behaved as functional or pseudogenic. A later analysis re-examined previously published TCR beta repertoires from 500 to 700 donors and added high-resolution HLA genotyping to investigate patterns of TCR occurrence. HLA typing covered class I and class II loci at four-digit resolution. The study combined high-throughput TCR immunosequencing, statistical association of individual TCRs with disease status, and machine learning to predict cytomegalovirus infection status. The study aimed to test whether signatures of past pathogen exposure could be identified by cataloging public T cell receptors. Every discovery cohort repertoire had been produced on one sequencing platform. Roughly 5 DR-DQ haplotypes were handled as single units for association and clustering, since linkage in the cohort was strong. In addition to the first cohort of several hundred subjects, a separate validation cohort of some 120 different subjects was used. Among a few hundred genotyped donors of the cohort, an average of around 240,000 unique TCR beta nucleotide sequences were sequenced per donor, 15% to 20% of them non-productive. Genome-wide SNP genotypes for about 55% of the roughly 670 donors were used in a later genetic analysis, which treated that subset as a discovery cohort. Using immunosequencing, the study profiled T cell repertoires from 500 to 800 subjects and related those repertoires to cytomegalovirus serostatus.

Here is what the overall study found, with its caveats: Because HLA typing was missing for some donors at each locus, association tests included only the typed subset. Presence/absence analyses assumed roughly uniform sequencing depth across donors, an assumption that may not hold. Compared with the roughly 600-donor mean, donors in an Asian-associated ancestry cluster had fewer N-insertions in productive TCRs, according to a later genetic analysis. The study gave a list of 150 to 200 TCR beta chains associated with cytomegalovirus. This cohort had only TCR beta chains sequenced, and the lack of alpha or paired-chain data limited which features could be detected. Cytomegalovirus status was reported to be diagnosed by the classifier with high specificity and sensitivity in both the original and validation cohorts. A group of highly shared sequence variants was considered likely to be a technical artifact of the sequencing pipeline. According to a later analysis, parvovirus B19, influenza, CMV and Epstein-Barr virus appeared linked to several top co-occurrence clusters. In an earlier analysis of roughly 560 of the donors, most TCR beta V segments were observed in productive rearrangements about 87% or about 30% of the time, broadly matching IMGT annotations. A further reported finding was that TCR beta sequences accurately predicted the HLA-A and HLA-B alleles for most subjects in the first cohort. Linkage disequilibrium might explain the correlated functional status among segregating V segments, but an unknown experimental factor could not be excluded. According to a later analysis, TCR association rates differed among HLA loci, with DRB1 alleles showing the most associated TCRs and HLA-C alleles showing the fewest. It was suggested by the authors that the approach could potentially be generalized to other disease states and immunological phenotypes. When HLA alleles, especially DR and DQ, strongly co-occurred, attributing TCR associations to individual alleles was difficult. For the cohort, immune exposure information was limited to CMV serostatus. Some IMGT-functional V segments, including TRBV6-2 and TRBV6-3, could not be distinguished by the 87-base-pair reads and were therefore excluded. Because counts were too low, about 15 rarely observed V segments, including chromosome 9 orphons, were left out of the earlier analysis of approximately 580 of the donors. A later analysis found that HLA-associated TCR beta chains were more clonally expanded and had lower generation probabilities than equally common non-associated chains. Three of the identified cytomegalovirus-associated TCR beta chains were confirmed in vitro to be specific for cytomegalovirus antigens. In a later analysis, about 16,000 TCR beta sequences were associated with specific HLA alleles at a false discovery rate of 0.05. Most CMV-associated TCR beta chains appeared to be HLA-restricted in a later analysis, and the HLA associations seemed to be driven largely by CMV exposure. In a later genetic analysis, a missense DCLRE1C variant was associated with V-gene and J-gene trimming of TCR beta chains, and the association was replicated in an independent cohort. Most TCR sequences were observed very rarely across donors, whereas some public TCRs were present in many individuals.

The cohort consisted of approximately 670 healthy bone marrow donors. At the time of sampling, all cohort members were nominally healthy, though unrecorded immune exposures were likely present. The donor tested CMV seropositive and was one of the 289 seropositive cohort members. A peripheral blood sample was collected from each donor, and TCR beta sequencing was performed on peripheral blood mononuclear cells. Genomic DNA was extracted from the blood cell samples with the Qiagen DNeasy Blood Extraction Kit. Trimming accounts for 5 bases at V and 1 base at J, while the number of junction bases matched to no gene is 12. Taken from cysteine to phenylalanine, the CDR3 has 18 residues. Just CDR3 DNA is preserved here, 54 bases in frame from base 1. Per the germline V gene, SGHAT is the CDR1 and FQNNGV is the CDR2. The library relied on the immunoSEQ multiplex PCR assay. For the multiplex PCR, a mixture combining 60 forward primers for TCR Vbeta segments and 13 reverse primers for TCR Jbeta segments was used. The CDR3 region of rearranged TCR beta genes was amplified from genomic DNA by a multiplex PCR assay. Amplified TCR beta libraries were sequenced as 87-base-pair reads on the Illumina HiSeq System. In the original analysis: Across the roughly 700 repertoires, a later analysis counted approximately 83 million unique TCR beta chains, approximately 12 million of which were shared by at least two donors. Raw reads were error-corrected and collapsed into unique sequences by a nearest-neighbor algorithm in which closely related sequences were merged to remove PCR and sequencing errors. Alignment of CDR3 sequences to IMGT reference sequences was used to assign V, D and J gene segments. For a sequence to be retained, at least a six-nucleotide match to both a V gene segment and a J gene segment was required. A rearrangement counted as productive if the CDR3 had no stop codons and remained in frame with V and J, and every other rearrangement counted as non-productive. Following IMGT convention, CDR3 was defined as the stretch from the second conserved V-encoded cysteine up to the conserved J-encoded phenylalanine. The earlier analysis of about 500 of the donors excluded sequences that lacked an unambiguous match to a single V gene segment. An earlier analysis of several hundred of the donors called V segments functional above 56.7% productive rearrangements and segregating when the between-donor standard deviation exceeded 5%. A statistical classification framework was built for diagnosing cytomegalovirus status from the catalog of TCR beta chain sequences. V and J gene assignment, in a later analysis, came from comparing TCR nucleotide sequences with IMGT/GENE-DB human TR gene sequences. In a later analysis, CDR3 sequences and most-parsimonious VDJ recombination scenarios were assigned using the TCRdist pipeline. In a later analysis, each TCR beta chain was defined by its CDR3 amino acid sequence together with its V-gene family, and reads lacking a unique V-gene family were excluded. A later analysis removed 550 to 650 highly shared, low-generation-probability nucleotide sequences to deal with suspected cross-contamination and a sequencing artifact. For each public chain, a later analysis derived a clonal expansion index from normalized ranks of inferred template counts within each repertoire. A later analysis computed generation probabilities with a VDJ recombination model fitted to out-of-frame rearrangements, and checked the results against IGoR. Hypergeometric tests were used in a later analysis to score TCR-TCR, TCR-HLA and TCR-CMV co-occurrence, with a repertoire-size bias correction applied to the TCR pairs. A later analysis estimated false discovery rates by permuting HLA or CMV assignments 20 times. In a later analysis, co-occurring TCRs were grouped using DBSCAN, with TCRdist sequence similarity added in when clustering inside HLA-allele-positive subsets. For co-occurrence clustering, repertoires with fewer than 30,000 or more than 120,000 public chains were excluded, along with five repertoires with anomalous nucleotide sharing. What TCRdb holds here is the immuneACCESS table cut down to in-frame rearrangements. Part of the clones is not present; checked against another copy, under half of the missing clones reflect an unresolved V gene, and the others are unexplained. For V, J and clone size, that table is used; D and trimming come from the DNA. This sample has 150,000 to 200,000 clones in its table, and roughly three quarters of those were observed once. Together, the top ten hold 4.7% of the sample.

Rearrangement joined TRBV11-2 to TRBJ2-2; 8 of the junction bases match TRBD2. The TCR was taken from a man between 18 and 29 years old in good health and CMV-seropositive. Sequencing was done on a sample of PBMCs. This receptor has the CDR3 CASSLVRPSGGNTGELFF. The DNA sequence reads TGTGCCAGCAGCCTAGTCCGCCCAAGCGGGGGGAACACCGGGGAGCTGTTTTTT. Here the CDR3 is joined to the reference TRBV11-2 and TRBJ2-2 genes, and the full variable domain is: EAGVAQSPRYKIIEKRQSVAFWCNPISGHATLYWYQQILGQGPKLLIQFQNNGVVDDSQLPKDRFSAERLKGVDSTLKIQPAKLEDSAVYLCASSLVRPSGGNTGELFFGEGSRLTVL.